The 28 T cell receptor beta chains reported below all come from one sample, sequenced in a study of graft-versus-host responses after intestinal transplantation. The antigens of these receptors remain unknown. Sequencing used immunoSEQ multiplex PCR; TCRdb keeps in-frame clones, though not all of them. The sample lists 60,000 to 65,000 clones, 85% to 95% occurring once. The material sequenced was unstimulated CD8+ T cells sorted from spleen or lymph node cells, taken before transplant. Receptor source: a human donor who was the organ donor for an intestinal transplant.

CDR3 sequence (DNA): TGTGCCAGCACCCCGAGGGGGCCTAGCGGGGATACGCAGTATTTT. Residues: CASTPRGPSGDTQYF. The gene calls are TRBV6-1 and TRBJ2-3; tentative D call: TRBD2 (8 bases). There are 15 residues in the CDR3. Deletions cut 7 bases from V and 6 bases from J, with 20 bases between. The germline V gene encodes CDR1 MNHNS and CDR2 SASEGT.

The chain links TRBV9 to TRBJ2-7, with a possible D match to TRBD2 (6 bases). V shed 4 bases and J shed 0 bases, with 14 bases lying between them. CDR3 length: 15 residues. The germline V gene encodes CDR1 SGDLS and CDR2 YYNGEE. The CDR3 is CASSPQAGRSYEQYF. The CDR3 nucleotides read TGTGCCAGCAGCCCCCAAGCGGGCCGCTCCTACGAGCAGTACTTC. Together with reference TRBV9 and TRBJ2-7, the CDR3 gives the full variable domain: DSGVTQTPKHLITATGQRVTLRCSPRSGDLSVYWYQQSLDQGLQFLIQYYNGEERAKGNILERFSAQQFPDLHSELNLSSLELGDSALYFCASSPQAGRSYEQYFGPGTRLTVT.

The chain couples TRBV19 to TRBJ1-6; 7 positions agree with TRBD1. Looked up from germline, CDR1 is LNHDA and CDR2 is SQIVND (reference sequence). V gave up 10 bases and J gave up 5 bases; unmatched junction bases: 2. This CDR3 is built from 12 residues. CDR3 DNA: TGTGCCACCGGGACAGATAATTCACCCCTCCACTTT. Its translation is CATGTDNSPLHF.

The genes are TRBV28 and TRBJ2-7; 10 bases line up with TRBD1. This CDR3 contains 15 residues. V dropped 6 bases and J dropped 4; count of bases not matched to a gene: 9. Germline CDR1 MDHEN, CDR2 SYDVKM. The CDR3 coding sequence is TGTGCCAGCAGCCTCCACCGGGACAGGGGATACGAGCAGTACTTC. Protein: CASSLHRDRGYEQYF.

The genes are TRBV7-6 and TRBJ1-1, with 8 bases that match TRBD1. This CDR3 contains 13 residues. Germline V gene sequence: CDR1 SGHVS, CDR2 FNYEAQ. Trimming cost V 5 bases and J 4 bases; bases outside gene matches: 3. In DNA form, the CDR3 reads TGTGCCAGCAGCCCTACAGGGGGCACTGAAGCTTTCTTT. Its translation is CASSPTGGTEAFF.

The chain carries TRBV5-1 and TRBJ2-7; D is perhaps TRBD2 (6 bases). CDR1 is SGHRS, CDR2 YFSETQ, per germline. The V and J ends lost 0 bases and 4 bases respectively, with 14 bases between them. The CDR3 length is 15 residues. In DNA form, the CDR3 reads TGCGCCAGCAGCTTGGGTTGGGGGGAACGGTACGAGCAGTACTTC. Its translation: CASSLGWGERYEQYF.

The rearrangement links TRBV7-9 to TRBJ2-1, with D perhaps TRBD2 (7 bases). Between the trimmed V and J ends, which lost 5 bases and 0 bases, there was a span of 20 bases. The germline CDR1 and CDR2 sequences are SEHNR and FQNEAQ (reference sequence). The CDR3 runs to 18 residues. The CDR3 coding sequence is TGTGCCAGCAGCCGGACAGCGGGGTATGGGAGCTCCTACAATGAGCAGTTCTTC. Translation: CASSRTAGYGSSYNEQFF.

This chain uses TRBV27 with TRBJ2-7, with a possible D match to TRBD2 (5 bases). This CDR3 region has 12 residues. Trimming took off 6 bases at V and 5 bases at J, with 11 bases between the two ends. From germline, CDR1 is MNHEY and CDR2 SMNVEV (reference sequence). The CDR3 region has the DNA TGTGCCAGCAGCATAGAGGGCGACGAGCAGTACTTC. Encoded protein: CASSIEGDEQYF.

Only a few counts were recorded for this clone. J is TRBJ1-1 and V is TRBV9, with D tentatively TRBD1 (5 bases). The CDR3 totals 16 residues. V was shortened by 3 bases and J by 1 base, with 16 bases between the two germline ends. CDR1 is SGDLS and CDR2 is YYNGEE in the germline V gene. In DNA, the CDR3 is TGTGCCAGCAGCGGGAACCCAGGGTCCGCGAACACTGAAGCTTTCTTT. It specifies CASSGNPGSANTEAFF. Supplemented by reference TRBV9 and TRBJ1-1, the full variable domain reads DSGVTQTPKHLITATGQRVTLRCSPRSGDLSVYWYQQSLDQGLQFLIQYYNGEERAKGNILERFSAQQFPDLHSELNLSSLELGDSALYFCASSGNPGSANTEAFFGQGTRLTVV.

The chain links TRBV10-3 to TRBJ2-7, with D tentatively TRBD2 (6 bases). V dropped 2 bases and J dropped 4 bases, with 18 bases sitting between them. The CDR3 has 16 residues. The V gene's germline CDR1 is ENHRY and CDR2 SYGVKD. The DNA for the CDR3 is TGTGCCATCAGTGAGAGGGAGGTCGGTGGGTTATACGAGCAGTACTTC. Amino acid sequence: CAISEREVGGLYEQYF.

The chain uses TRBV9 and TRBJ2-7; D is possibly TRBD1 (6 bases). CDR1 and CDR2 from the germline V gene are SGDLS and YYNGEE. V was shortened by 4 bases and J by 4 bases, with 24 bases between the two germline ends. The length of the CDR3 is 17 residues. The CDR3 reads CASSPDRGPRPAYEQYF. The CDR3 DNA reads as TGTGCCAGCAGCCCGGACAGAGGGCCCCGCCCCGCTTACGAGCAGTACTTC. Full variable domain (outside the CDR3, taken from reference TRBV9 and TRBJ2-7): DSGVTQTPKHLITATGQRVTLRCSPRSGDLSVYWYQQSLDQGLQFLIQYYNGEERAKGNILERFSAQQFPDLHSELNLSSLELGDSALYFCASSPDRGPRPAYEQYFGPGTRLTVT.

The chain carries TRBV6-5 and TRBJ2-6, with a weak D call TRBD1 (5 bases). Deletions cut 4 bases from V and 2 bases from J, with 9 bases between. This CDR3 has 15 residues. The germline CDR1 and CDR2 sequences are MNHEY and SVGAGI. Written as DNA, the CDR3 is TGTGCCAGCAGTTTCACAGGTACTGGGGCCAACGTCCTGACTTTC. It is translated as CASSFTGTGANVLTF.

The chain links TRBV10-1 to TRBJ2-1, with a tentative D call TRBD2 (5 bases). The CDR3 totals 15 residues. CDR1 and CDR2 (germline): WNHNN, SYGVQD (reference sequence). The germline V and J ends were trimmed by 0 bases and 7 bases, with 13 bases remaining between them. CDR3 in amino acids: CASSESTSGFNEQFF. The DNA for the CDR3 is TGCGCCAGCAGTGAGTCCACATCGGGGTTTAATGAGCAGTTCTTC.

The CDR3 spells CASTLQRASGSNEQFF. In DNA form, the CDR3 reads TGTGCCAGCACCTTGCAGCGTGCTAGCGGGAGCAATGAGCAGTTCTTC. The chain combines TRBV28 with TRBJ2-1, with 10 bases aligning to TRBD2. The germline V gene encodes CDR1 MDHEN and CDR2 SYDVKM. This CDR3 has 16 residues. J lost 6 bases, V lost 7 bases, and 12 bases had no gene match. The complete variable domain, with remaining parts taken from reference TRBV28 and TRBJ2-1, reads DVKVTQSSRYLVKRTGEKVFLECVQDMDHENMFWYRQDPGLGLRLIYFSYDVKMKEKGDIPEGYSVSREKKERFSLILESASTNQTSMYLCASTLQRASGSNEQFFGPGTRLTVL.

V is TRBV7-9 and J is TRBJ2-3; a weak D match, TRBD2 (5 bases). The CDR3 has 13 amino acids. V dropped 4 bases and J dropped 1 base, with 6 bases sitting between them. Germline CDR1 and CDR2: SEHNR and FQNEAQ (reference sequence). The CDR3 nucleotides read TGTGCCAGCAGCTGGACTGGCACAGATACGCAGTATTTT. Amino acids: CASSWTGTDTQYF.

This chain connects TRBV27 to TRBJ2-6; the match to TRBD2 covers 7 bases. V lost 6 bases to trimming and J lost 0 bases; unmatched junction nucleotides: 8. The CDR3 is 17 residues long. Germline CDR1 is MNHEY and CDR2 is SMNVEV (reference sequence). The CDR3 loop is CASRAGPPPSGANVLTF. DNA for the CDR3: TGTGCCAGCAGAGCGGGACCCCCGCCCTCTGGGGCCAACGTCCTGACTTTC.

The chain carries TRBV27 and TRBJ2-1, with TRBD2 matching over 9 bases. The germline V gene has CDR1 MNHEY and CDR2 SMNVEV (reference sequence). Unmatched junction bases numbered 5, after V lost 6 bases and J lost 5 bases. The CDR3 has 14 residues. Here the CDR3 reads CASRVAGENNEQFF. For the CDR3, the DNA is TGTGCCAGCAGAGTAGCGGGAGAGAACAATGAGCAGTTCTTC.

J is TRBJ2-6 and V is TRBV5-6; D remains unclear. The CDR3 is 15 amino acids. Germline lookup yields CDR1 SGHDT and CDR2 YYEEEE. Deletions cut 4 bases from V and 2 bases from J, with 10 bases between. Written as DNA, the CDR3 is TGTGCCAGCAGCGGCGGAGAAGCTGGGGCCAACGTCCTGACTTTC. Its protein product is CASSGGEAGANVLTF.

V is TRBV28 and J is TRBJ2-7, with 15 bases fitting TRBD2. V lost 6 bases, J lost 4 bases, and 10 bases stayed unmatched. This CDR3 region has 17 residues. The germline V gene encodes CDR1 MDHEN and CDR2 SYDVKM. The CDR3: CASSRGLAGGPTYEQYF. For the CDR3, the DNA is TGTGCCAGCAGCCGGGGACTAGCGGGAGGCCCGACTTACGAGCAGTACTTC.

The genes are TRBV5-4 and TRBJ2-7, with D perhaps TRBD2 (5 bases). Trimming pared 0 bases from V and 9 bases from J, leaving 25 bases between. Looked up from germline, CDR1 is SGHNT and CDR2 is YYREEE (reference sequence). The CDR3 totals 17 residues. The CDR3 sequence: CASSLGPWTEKTRGQYF. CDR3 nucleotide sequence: TGTGCCAGCAGCTTGGGACCGTGGACGGAGAAAACTAGAGGGCAGTACTTC.

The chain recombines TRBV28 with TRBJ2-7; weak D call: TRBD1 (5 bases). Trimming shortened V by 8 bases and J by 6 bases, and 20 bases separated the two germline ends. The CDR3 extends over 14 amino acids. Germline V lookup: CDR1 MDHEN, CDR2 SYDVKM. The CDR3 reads CASQGWGRVGEQYF. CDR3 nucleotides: TGTGCCAGCCAGGGATGGGGTCGGGTAGGCGAGCAGTACTTC.

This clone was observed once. CDR3 residues: CASSNGLAGEGNHNEQFF. The CDR3 DNA sequence: TGCGCCAGCAGCAACGGACTAGCGGGAGAGGGGAACCACAATGAGCAGTTCTTC. This chain connects TRBV4-3 to TRBJ2-1, with 13 bases aligning to TRBD2. The CDR3 contains 18 residues. CDR1 is LGHNA and CDR2 is YSLEER in the germline V gene. Losses at the gene ends were 5 bases for V and 5 bases for J; bases not matched to a gene: 12.

CDR3 region: CASSLSGVTYNEQFF. The CDR3 bases are TGTGCCAGCAGCCTCAGCGGGGTAACCTACAATGAGCAGTTCTTC. The rearrangement links TRBV5-6 to TRBJ2-1, with 7 bases fitting TRBD2. CDR1 SGHDT and CDR2 YYEEEE come from the germline V gene. The CDR3 has 15 amino acids. V dropped 4 bases and J dropped 2; count of bases not matched to a gene: 6. Variable domain in full (rest from reference TRBV5-6 and TRBJ2-1): DAGVTQSPTHLIKTRGQQVTLRCSPKSGHDTVSWYQQALGQGPQFIFQYYEEEERQRGNFPDRFSGHQFPNYSSELNVNALLLGDSALYLCASSLSGVTYNEQFFGPGTRLTVL.

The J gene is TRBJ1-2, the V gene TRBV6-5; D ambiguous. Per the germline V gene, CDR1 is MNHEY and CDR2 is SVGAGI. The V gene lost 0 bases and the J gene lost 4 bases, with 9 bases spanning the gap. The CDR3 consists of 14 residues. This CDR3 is CASSYSWYIYGYTF. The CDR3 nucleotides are TGTGCCAGCAGTTACTCTTGGTACATCTATGGCTACACCTTC.

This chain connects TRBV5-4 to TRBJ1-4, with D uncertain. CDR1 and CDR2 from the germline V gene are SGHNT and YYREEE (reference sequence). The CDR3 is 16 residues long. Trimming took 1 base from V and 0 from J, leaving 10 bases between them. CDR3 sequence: CASSLRPTSTNEKLFF. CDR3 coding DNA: TGTGCCAGCAGCTTGAGACCGACTTCAACTAATGAAAAACTGTTTTTT.

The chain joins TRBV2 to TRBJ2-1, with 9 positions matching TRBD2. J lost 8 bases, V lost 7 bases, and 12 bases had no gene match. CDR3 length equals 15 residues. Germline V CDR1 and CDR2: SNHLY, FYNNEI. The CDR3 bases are TGTGCCAGCATGGGTGGGGCTAGCGGGAACTATGAGCAGTTCTTC. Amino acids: CASMGGASGNYEQFF.

CDR3 in DNA: TGTGCCAGCAGCGTCTTGGAGACTAGTGGGGGGTATGGTGAGCAGTTCTTC. Its translation: CASSVLETSGGYGEQFF. The chain is built from TRBV9 and TRBJ2-1, with TRBD2 as a possible D gene (6 bases). The V end was cut by 2 bases, the J end by 9 bases, with 24 bases between. The CDR3 totals 17 residues. Per the germline V gene, CDR1 is SGDLS and CDR2 is YYNGEE.

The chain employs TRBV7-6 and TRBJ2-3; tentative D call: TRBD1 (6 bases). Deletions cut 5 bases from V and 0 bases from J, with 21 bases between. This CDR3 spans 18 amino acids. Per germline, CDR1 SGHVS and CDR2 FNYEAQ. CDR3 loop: CASSMLLYQGLSTDTQYF. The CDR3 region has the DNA TGTGCCAGCAGCATGCTTTTGTATCAGGGGCTGAGCACAGATACGCAGTATTTT.